The clone carrying this TCR beta chain was found many times. This CDR3 has 13 residues. Germline lookup yields CDR1 MNHNS and CDR2 SASEGT. Trimming stripped 6 bases from V and 4 bases from J, with 12 bases between. The source of the sample is a study of T cells after yellow fever vaccination. One entry per CDR3 protein, called by TCRdb with MiXCR from the 5' RACE reads. The sample consists of 350,000 or so distinct CDR3 sequences, about 7.8% of them appearing once. J is TRBJ2-5 and V is TRBV6-1; possibly TRBD2 for D (5 bases). The receptor was derived from a man between 18 and 35 years old who received the YFV17D yellow fever vaccine. The sequencing here drew on PBMCs, taken about 49 days after the first yellow fever vaccination. The CDR3 loop is CASSRGLAETQYF. CDR3 coding DNA: TGTGCCAGCAGCCGCGGCCTAGCAGAGACCCAGTACTTC.